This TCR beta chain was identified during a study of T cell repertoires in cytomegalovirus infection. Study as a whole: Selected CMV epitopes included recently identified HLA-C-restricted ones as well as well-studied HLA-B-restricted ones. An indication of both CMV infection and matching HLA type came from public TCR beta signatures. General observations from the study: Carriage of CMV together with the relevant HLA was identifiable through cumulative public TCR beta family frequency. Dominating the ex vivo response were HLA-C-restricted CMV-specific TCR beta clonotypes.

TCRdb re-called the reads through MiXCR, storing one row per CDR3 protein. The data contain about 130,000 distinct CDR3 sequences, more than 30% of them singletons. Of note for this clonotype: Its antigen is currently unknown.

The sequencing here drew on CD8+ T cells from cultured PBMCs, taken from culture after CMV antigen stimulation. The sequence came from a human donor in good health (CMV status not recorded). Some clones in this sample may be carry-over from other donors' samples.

The CDR3 loop reads CSAREAGASRLQETQYF. In DNA, the CDR3 is TGCAGTGCTAGGGAGGCGGGGGCGAGCCGACTTCAAGAGACCCAGTACTTC. The rearrangement links TRBV20-1 to TRBJ2-5, with D tentatively TRBD2 (7 bases). The germline V gene has CDR1 DFQATT and CDR2 SNEGSKA (reference sequence). V was trimmed by 3 bases and J by 2 bases, leaving 22 bases between them. This CDR3 comprises 17 residues.